Detailed here is one T cell receptor beta chain. The source of the sample is a study of T cell changes during pregnancy in multiple sclerosis. The repertoire was sequenced with immunoSEQ multiplex PCR; TCRdb's copy has only in-frame clones and lacks some. The table includes about 73,000 clones, around 92% detected once. This TCR was sampled from a female donor in good health, enrolled as a control in a pregnancy study. This specimen consisted of peripheral blood, obtained in the third trimester of pregnancy.

CDR3 nucleotide sequence: TGTGCCATCAGTGAGTCGACAGGGGAACCCTACGAGCAGTACTTC. It translates to CAISESTGEPYEQYF. J is TRBJ2-7 and V is TRBV10-3; 8 bases are a match to TRBD1. Losses at the gene ends were 0 bases for V and 2 bases for J; bases not matched to a gene: 3. Germline V gene sequence: CDR1 ENHRY, CDR2 SYGVKD. This CDR3 spans 15 amino acids.